One sample yielded the 14 T cell receptor beta chains listed below, sequenced in a study of regulatory T cells in long-lasting Graves disease. TCR beta libraries were built with iRepertoire HTBI primers and Arm-PCR of CDR3 regions. TCRdb passed the multiplex PCR reads through MiXCR, listing each CDR3 protein once. This sample has around 500,000 distinct CDR3 sequences; around 11% occur once, and the top ten carry approximately 9%. The time point was: newly diagnosed GD, antithyroid drugs for less than 3 months. PBMCs provided the RNA from which the TCR library was made. This sample was shared with a second study, whose subject was T cells in Graves' hyperthyroidism and ophthalmopathy.

Sample: peripheral blood mononuclear cells (PBMCs), taken at new diagnosis, from a patient treated with antithyroid drugs. Receptors were obtained from a woman in her twenties or thirties with Graves disease.

In this sample, this clonotype turned up many times. The chain's CDR3 is CASSSPRRAAYNEQFF. The CDR3 DNA reads TGTGCCAGCAGTTCACCCCGGAGGGCCGCCTACAATGAGCAGTTCTTC. J is TRBJ2-1 and V is TRBV12-3 or TRBV12-4; perhaps TRBD2 as D (6 bases). The CDR3 loop spans 16 amino acids. V gave up 4 bases and J gave up 2 bases, with 15 bases separating them.

This clonotype was picked up many times. J is TRBJ2-3 and V is TRBV11-3; D is possibly TRBD2 (5 bases). V was shortened by 2 bases and J by 6 bases, with 9 bases between the two germline ends. Germline loops: CDR1 SGHNT, CDR2 YENEEA. The CDR3 contains 13 residues. In DNA, the CDR3 is TGTGCCAGCAGCTTATCGGACTCCGATACGCAGTATTTT. As protein: CASSLSDSDTQYF.

This clonotype was detected many times. The gene calls are TRBV29-1 and TRBJ2-3; possible D gene TRBD2, 6 bases. Trimming left V 6 bases short and J 6 bases short, with 13 bases between. The CDR3 length is 12 residues. Germline CDR1 and CDR2: SQVTM and ANQGSEA. The CDR3 here is CSVNSGGDTQYF. For the CDR3, the DNA is TGCAGCGTCAATAGCGGAGGGGATACGCAGTATTTT.

This clonotype was seen more than once but under ten times. J is TRBJ1-1 and V is TRBV19, with a weak D call TRBD1 (6 bases). This CDR3 has 14 residues. Germline assignment: CDR1 LNHDA and CDR2 SQIVND (reference sequence). V lost 9 bases, J lost 1 base, and 15 bases lay in between. The CDR3 sequence: CASRNLGANTEAFF. CDR3 sequence (DNA): TGTGCCAGCCGCAACCTGGGGGCGAACACTGAAGCTTTCTTT.

The rearrangement links TRBV4-1 to TRBJ1-1, with 7 bases identical to TRBD1. This CDR3 region has 14 residues. The trim removed 3 bases at V and 6 bases at J, leaving 7 bases unmatched. CDR1 and CDR2 (germline): MGHRA, YSYEKL. Here the CDR3 DNA reads TGCGCCAGCAGCCAGGAATCAGGGGGACCTGAAGCTTTCTTT. Encoded protein: CASSQESGGPEAFF.

This clonotype has at least ten counts. The chain has TRBV27 and TRBJ2-2; 9 bases line up with TRBD1. Germline trimming cut 2 bases from V and 5 bases from J; bases unmatched to any gene: 3. The CDR3 extends over 15 amino acids. CDR1 and CDR2 from the germline V gene are MNHEY and SMNVEV (reference sequence). The DNA for the CDR3 is TGTGCCAGCAGTTTAAACAGGGGGCCTACCGGGGAGCTGTTTTTT. Protein sequence: CASSLNRGPTGELFF.

This clonotype was seen only a few times. A much larger clone is a single base away; this may be a read error. The chain couples TRBV3-1 to TRBJ1-1; tentatively, D is TRBD1 (5 bases). The CDR3 length is 14 residues. Germline values: CDR1 LGHDT, CDR2 YNNKEL (reference sequence). CDR3 amino acids: CASNGHGMNTEASF. The CDR3 nucleotides read TGTGCCAGCAACGGACACGGAATGAACACTGAAGCTTCCTTT.

In its sample, this clonotype was seen many times. The CDR3 coding sequence is TGTGCCATCAGTGAGTCCGTCAGAGGGGAGCAGTACTTC. Translating gives CAISESVRGEQYF. This sequence joins TRBV10-3 and TRBJ2-7, with D perhaps matching TRBD2 (5 bases). The V end lost 0 bases, the J end lost 7 bases, and 10 bases lay between the germline ends. Per germline, CDR1 ENHRY and CDR2 SYGVKD. The length of the CDR3 is 13 residues.

This clonotype turned up a few times. V usage is TRBV12-3 or TRBV12-4 and J usage is TRBJ1-2; TRBD1 matches 8 bases. The CDR3 is made up of 14 amino acids. V shed 6 bases and J 8 bases; nucleotides not matched to a gene: 11. CDR3 sequence (DNA): TGTGCCAGCAGCCGAGACAGGGGACCAAAGGGCTACACCTTC. It encodes CASSRDRGPKGYTF.

This clonotype appeared many times. The gene calls are TRBV7-9 and TRBJ1-3, with D uncertain. The CDR3 has 14 residues. The V and J ends lost 3 bases and 1 base respectively, with 7 bases between them. Germline loops: CDR1 SEHNR, CDR2 FQNEAQ (reference sequence). The CDR3 region is CASSFEWSGNTIYF. As DNA, the CDR3 is TGTGCCAGCAGCTTCGAGTGGTCTGGAAACACCATATATTTT.

A word on this clonotype: An end of the junction differs from the germline gene, which may be a read error. V and J are TRBV19 and TRBJ1-5; D call uncertain. The CDR3 consists of 15 residues. Germline CDR1 reads LNHDA; CDR2 reads SQIVND (reference sequence). The CDR3 spells CASSRDTYSNQPRHF. CDR3 nucleotide sequence: TGTGCCAGTAGTAGAGACACCTATAGCAATCAGCCCCGGCATTTT.

The chain couples TRBV19 to TRBJ2-1; TRBD2 agrees at 7 bases. The V segment lost 6 bases and the J segment 0 bases; nucleotides outside the gene matches: 5. The CDR3 runs 15 residues. CDR1 and CDR2 from the germline V gene are LNHDA and SQIVND (reference sequence). CDR3 region: CASRGGSGSYNEQFF. In DNA, the CDR3 is TGTGCCAGTAGGGGGGGGTCGGGCTCCTACAATGAGCAGTTCTTC. Drawing the rest from reference TRBV19 and TRBJ2-1, the complete variable domain is DGGITQSPKYLFRKEGQNVTLSCEQNLNHDAMYWYRQDPGQGLRLIYYSQIVNDFQKGDIAEGYSVSREKKESFPLTVTSAQKNPTAFYLCASRGGSGSYNEQFFGPGTRLTVL.

Ten or more counts support this clonotype. V usage is TRBV20-1 and J usage is TRBJ1-4, with unresolved D. Germline V lookup: CDR1 DFQATT, CDR2 SNEGSKA (reference sequence). The V and J ends lost 5 bases and 5 bases respectively, with 9 bases between them. CDR3 length equals 12 residues. CDR3 region: CSAQLLNEKLFF. The CDR3 DNA reads TGCAGTGCTCAGCTGTTAAATGAAAAACTGTTTTTT.

This clonotype appeared many times. The V gene is TRBV10-2, the J gene TRBJ2-5; 15 bases align to TRBD2. J was trimmed by 5 bases and V by 9 bases; bases with no gene match: 4. The CDR3 is 14 amino acids. Germline V gene sequence: CDR1 WSHSY, CDR2 SAAADI. CDR3 nucleotides: TGCGCCAGTGGACTAGCGGGAGGGGGTGAGACCCAGTACTTC. This codes for CASGLAGGGETQYF.